This T cell receptor (beta chain) stems from a study of blood T cell repertoires in COVID-19. A COVID-19 case was met by exposed participants within 2 weeks before study entry. Trimming removed 0 bases from V and 3 bases from J; junction bases left unmatched: 2. This CDR3 contains 14 residues. In germline, CDR1 is SGHRS, CDR2 YFSETQ. Libraries were prepared by immunoSEQ multiplex PCR; TCRdb keeps only in-frame clonotypes and omits some of them. The sample lists 350,000 to 450,000 clones, roughly 90% occurring once. Sequenced material: PBMCs or T cells enriched from blood (not recorded which). The receptor comes from a woman aged 40 to 55 who had been exposed to COVID-19. The chain combines TRBV5-1 with TRBJ1-1; the match to TRBD1 covers 7 bases. The CDR3, as DNA: TGCGCCAGCAGCTTGGAAGACAGGGACACTGAAGCTTTCTTT. Protein: CASSLEDRDTEAFF.